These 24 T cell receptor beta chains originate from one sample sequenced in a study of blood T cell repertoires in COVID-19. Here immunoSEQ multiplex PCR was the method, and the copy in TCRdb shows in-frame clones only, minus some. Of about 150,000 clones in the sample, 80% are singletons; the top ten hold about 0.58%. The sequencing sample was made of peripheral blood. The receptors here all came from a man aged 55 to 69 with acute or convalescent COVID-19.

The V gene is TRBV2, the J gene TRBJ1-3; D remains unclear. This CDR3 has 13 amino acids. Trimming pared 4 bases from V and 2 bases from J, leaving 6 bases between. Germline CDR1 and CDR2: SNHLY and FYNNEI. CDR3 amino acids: CASSGGPGNTIYF. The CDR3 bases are TGTGCCAGCAGTGGAGGGCCTGGAAACACCATATATTTT.

The CDR3 DNA reads as TGTGCCAGTAGTTCCTCCGGGACAGATAATTCACCCCTCCACTTT. As protein: CASSSSGTDNSPLHF. This chain links TRBV19 with TRBJ1-6; 7 nucleotides match TRBD1. The V gene's germline CDR1 is LNHDA and CDR2 SQIVND (reference sequence). This CDR3 region has 15 residues. V lost 5 bases and J lost 5; bases outside the gene matches: 6.

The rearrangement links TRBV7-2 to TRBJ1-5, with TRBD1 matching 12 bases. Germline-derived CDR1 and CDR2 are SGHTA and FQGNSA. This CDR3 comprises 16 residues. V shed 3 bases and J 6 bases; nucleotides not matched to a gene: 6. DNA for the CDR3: TGTGCCAGCAGCTTCCCCGGGACAGGGGGCGGTCAGCCCCAGCATTTT. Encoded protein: CASSFPGTGGGQPQHF.

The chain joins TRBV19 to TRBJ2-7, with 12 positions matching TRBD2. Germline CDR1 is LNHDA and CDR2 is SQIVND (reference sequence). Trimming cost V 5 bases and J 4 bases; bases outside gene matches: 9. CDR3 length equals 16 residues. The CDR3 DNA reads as TGTGCCAGTAGTCGACGAAGGACTAGCGGGGTTTACGAGCAGTACTTC. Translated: CASSRRRTSGVYEQYF.

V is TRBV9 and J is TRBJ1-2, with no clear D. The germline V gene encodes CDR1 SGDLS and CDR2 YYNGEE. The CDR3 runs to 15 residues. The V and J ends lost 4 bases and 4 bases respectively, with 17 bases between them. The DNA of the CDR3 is TGTGCCAGCAGCAAGACCGGGTCTGGGAGCTATGGCTACACCTTC. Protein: CASSKTGSGSYGYTF.

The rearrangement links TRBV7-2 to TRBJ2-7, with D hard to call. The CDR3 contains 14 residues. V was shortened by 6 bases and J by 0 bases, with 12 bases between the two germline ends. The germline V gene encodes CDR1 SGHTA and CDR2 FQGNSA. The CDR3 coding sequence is TGTGCCAGCAGAATATACAGTAGCTCCTACGAGCAGTACTTC. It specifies CASRIYSSSYEQYF.

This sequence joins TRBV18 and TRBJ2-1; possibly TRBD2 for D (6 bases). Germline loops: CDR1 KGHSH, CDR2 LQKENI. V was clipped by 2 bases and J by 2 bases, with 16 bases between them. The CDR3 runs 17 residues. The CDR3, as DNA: TGTGCCAGCTCACCAAGGAACCGAGCGGGCCCCTACAATGAGCAGTTCTTC. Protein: CASSPRNRAGPYNEQFF.

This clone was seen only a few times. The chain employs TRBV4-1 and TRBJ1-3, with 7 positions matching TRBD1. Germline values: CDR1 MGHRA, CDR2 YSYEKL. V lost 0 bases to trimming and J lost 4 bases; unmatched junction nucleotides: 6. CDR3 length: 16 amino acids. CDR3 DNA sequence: TGCGCCAGCAGCCAAGAGGGATGGGGACAGGGAAACACCATATATTTT. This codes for CASSQEGWGQGNTIYF.

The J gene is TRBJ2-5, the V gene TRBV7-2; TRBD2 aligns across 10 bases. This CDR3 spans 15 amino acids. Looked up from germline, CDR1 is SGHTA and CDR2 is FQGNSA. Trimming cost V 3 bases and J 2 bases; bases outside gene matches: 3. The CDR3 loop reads CASSFGAGGQETQYF. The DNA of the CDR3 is TGTGCCAGCAGCTTCGGAGCGGGGGGGCAAGAGACCCAGTACTTC.

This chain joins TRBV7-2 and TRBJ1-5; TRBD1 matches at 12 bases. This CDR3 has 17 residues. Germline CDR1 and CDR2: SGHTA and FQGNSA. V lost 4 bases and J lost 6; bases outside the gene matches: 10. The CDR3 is CASSSGQGAHRGQPQHF. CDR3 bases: TGTGCCAGCAGCTCGGGACAGGGGGCCCATCGGGGTCAGCCCCAGCATTTT.

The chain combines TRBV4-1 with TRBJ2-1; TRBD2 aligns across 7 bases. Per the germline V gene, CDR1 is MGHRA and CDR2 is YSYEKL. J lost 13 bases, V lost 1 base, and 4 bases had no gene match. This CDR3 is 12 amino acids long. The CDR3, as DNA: TGCGCCAGCAGCCAAGGACCTAGCGGACAGTTCTTC. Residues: CASSQGPSGQFF.

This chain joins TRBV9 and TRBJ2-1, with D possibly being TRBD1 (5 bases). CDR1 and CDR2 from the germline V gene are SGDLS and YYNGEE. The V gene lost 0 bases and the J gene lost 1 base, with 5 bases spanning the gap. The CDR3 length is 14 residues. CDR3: CASSVGQSYNEQFF. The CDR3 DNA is TGTGCCAGCAGCGTAGGACAGTCCTACAATGAGCAGTTCTTC.

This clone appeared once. The CDR3 sequence: CAWSRTGQGNQPQHF. For the CDR3, the DNA is TGTGCCTGGAGTAGGACAGGACAGGGGAATCAGCCCCAGCATTTT. The chain uses TRBV30 and TRBJ1-5; 9 positions agree with TRBD1. Germline V gene data show CDR1 as GTSNPN and CDR2 as SVGIG (reference sequence). Trimming took 2 bases from V and 4 from J; bases not matched to a gene: 6. The CDR3 contains 15 residues.

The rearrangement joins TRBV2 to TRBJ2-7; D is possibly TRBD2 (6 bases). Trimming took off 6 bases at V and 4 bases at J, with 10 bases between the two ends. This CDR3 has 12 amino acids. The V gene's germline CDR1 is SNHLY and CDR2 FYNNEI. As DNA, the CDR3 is TGTGCCAGCAGCCGGGAGTCGTACGAGCAGTACTTC. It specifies CASSRESYEQYF. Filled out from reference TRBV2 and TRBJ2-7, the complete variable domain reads EPEVTQTPSHQVTQMGQEVILRCVPISNHLYFYWYRQILGQKVEFLVSFYNNEISEKSEIFDDQFSVERPDGSNFTLKIRSTKLEDSAMYFCASSRESYEQYFGPGTRLTVT.

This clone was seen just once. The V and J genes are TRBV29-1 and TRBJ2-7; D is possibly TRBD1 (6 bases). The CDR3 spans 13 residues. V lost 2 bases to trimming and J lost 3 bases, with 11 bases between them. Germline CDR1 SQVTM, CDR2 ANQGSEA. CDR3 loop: CSVETGWDYEQYF. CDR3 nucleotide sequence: TGCAGCGTTGAAACAGGGTGGGACTACGAGCAGTACTTC.

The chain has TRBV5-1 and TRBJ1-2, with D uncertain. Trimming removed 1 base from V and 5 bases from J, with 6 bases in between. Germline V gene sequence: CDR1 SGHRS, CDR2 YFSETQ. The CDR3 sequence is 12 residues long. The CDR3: CASSLSGYGYTF. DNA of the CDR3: TGCGCCAGCAGCTTGAGCGGGTATGGCTACACCTTC.

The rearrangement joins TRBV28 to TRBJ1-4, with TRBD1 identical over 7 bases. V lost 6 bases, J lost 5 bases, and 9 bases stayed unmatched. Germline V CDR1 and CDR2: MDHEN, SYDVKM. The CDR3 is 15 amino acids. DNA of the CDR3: TGTGCCAGCAGCCCATCGGACAGGCGAAATGAAAAACTGTTTTTT. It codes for CASSPSDRRNEKLFF.

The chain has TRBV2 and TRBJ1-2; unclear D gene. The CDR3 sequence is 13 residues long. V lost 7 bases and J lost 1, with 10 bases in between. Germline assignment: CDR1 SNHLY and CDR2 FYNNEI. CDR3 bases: TGTGCCAGCACAGACGGGAATAACTATGGCTACACCTTC. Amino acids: CASTDGNNYGYTF.

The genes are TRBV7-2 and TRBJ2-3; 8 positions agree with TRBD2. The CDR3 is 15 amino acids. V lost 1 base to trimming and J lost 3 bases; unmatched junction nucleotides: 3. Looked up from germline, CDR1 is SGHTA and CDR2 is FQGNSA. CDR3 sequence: CASSLGGRRTDTQYF. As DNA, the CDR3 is TGTGCCAGCAGCTTAGGCGGGAGGCGGACAGATACGCAGTATTTT.

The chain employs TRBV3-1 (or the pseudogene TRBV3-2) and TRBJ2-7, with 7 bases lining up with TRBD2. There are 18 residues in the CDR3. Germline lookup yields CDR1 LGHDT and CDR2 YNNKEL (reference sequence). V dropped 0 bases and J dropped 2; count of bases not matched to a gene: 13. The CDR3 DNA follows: TGTGCCAGCAGCCAAGAAGGGTCCCGAAGAGCGGGAACCTACGAGCAGTACTTC. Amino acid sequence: CASSQEGSRRAGTYEQYF.

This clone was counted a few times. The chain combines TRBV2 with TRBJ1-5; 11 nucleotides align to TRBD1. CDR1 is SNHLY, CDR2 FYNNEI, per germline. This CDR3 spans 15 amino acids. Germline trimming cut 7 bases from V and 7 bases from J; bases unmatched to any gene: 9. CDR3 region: CASTGTGGARQPQHF. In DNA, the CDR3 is TGTGCCAGCACCGGGACAGGGGGAGCGAGGCAGCCCCAGCATTTT. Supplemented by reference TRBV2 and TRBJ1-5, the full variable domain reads EPEVTQTPSHQVTQMGQEVILRCVPISNHLYFYWYRQILGQKVEFLVSFYNNEISEKSEIFDDQFSVERPDGSNFTLKIRSTKLEDSAMYFCASTGTGGARQPQHFGDGTRLSIL.

The chain's CDR3 is CASSLPLATNYGYTF. The DNA for the CDR3 is TGTGCCAGCTCACTCCCCTTGGCCACTAACTATGGCTACACCTTC. This chain joins TRBV18 and TRBJ1-2; no clear D. Trimming took off 4 bases at V and 0 bases at J, with 12 bases between the two ends. From germline, CDR1 is KGHSH and CDR2 LQKENI. The CDR3 is made up of 15 amino acids.

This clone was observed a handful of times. The CDR3 sequence: CASTMQRTLHQPQHF. The CDR3 region has the DNA TGTGCCAGCACCATGCAGCGGACCCTCCATCAGCCCCAGCATTTT. The chain has TRBV7-3 and TRBJ1-5, with D uncertain. V lost 7 bases and J lost 5, with 18 bases in between. Per the germline V gene, CDR1 is SGHTA and CDR2 is FQGTGA. CDR3 size: 15 residues.

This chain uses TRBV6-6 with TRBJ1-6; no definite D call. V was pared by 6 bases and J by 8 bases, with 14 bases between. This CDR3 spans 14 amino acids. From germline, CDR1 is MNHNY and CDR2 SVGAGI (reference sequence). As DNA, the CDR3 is TGTGCCAGCAGGAAAGGACCGAGGGATTCACCCCTCCACTTT. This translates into CASRKGPRDSPLHF.